This T cell receptor beta chain is drawn from a study of blood T cell repertoires in COVID-19. The V gene lost 5 bases and the J gene lost 10 bases, with 17 bases spanning the gap. The CDR3 totals 13 residues. CDR1 and CDR2 from the germline V gene are LNHNV and YYDKDF (reference sequence). TCRdb's table, derived via immunoSEQ multiplex PCR, lists solely in-frame clones and lacks some. The profile covers around 480,000 clones, with 70% to 90% appearing a single time and 10% to 15% taken by the ten largest. V and J are TRBV15 and TRBJ1-1, with D tentatively TRBD1 (6 bases). This clonotype originated in a woman between 50 and 59 years old with COVID-19, enrolled during active disease. Material for sequencing was peripheral blood. CDR3 DNA sequence: TGTGCCACCAGCGCAGAGATAAGGGGGGGAGCTTTCTTT. Translation gives CATSAEIRGGAFF.